These 24 T cell receptor beta chains were sequenced from one sample in a study of spatial heterogeneity in lung cancer. Their specific antigens are unknown. A single record per CDR3 protein comes from TCRdb applying MiXCR to the 5' RACE reads. Of about 13,000 distinct CDR3 sequences listed, roughly 3.3% were seen once; the top ten hold 15% to 20%. The study's findings and limits: Mutation tallies in tumors tracked expanded intratumoral alpha and beta TCR counts.

Indicated time point: sample taken at primary tumor resection. The specimen was lung tumor tissue, collected at surgery. The receptors come from a male donor with early-stage non-small cell lung cancer.

This clonotype has a count of ten or more. The chain combines TRBV3-1 with TRBJ2-5; 12 bases map to TRBD2. The CDR3 is 17 amino acids. Trimming at V came to 4 bases and at J to 5 bases, leaving 11 bases not matched to a gene. Germline V lookup: CDR1 LGHDT, CDR2 YNNKEL (reference sequence). The CDR3 nucleotides read TGTGCCAGCAGCCCCAGGACTAGCGGGGCTAGTTTGGAGACCCAGTACTTC. Its translation is CASSPRTSGASLETQYF.

This clonotype was observed a handful of times. This rearrangement joins TRBV5-1 to TRBJ2-5; D may be TRBD1 or TRBD2 (5 bases each). Germline V gene sequence: CDR1 SGHRS, CDR2 YFSETQ. V dropped 0 bases and J dropped 2 bases, with 8 bases sitting between them. This CDR3 is 14 amino acids long. The CDR3 sequence is CASSLGGGQETQYF. The CDR3 DNA sequence: TGCGCCAGCAGCTTGGGTGGGGGACAAGAGACCCAGTACTTC.

This clonotype was observed many times. The rearrangement uses TRBV24-1 and TRBJ2-5, with 9 positions matching TRBD1. The trim removed 3 bases at V and 4 bases at J, leaving 8 bases unmatched. The V gene's germline CDR1 is KGHDR and CDR2 SFDVKD. CDR3 length: 16 residues. In DNA form, the CDR3 reads TGTGCCACCAGTGATACCGACAGGGGGGCCCCAGAGACCCAGTACTTC. It codes for CATSDTDRGAPETQYF.

This clonotype was detected ten times or more. This chain joins TRBV20-1 and TRBJ1-2; 10 nucleotides line up with TRBD1. V gave up 3 bases and J gave up 6 bases; unmatched junction bases: 1. The V gene's germline CDR1 is DFQATT and CDR2 SNEGSKA (reference sequence). The CDR3 loop spans 12 amino acids. CDR3 sequence reads: CSARTGGDGYTF. The CDR3 region has the DNA TGCAGTGCTAGGACAGGGGGCGATGGCTACACCTTC.

This clonotype was recorded at least ten times. An end of the junction differs from the germline gene, which may be a read error. The chain has TRBV10-3 and TRBJ1-5, with D tentatively TRBD1 (5 bases). The CDR3 is made up of 15 amino acids. The V gene's germline CDR1 is ENHRY and CDR2 SYGVKD. The CDR3 sequence: CAISESRGSNRPQHF. The CDR3 DNA sequence: TGTGCCATCAGTGAGTCGAGGGGCTCCAATCGGCCCCAGCATTTT.

This clonotype was seen a single time. A clone one base away is much larger, so this may be a read error. The chain employs TRBV9 and TRBJ1-2, with D hard to call. The CDR3 sequence is 14 residues long. Looked up from germline, CDR1 is SGDLS and CDR2 is YYNGEE. This CDR3 reads CASSPRLNGYGYAF. The CDR3 nucleotides are TGTGCCAGCAGCCCCCGTTTGAATGGGTATGGCTACGCCTTC.

This clonotype was counted ten times or more. This rearrangement joins TRBV2 to TRBJ1-5; D unclear. CDR1 and CDR2 from the germline V gene are SNHLY and FYNNEI. This CDR3 has 15 amino acids. Trimming removed 4 bases from V and 2 bases from J, with 12 bases in between. Here the CDR3 DNA reads TGTGCCAGCAGTGCAGAGGTCTCGGGCAATCAGCCCCAGCATTTT. Translation gives CASSAEVSGNQPQHF.

The table lists this clonotype with many counts. The chain employs TRBV5-4 and TRBJ2-7; D may correspond to TRBD1 or TRBD2 (5 bases each). V dropped 3 bases and J dropped 7 bases, with 14 bases sitting between them. The CDR3 sequence is 13 residues long. Germline CDR1 SGHNT, CDR2 YYREEE (reference sequence). This CDR3 is CASSWDARGEQYF. In nucleotides, the CDR3 is TGTGCCAGCAGCTGGGACGCACGAGGAGAGCAGTACTTC.

This clonotype was recorded at least ten times. The chain combines TRBV12-3 or TRBV12-4 with TRBJ2-7; D gene ambiguous. V was trimmed by 8 bases and J by 4 bases, leaving 12 bases between them. This CDR3 has 12 residues. CDR3 residues: CASATTSYEQYF. CDR3 DNA: TGTGCCAGCGCGACCACCTCTTACGAGCAGTACTTC.

This clonotype was observed at least ten times. The rearrangement uses TRBV6-6 and TRBJ1-5; TRBD1 matches at 7 bases. V lost 2 bases and J lost 2; bases outside the gene matches: 6. This CDR3 region has 16 residues. Germline CDR1 and CDR2: MNHNY and SVGAGI (reference sequence). CDR3 amino acids: CASSYPRQGGNQPQHF. The DNA for the CDR3 is TGTGCCAGCAGTTACCCCAGACAGGGAGGCAATCAGCCCCAGCATTTT.

This clonotype was detected many times. This chain links TRBV29-1 with TRBJ1-2; the D is unclear. The CDR3 consists of 13 residues. Between the trimmed V and J ends, which lost 3 bases and 0 bases, there was a span of 8 bases. Germline V lookup: CDR1 SQVTM, CDR2 ANQGSEA. In DNA, the CDR3 is TGCAGCGTTGAGTCCAGTACTAACTATGGCTACACCTTC. Amino acid sequence: CSVESSTNYGYTF.

This clonotype has a count of ten or more. The chain couples TRBV5-1 to TRBJ2-7, with 9 bases matching TRBD2. Germline CDR1 and CDR2: SGHRS and YFSETQ. Losses at the gene ends were 0 bases for V and 7 bases for J; bases not matched to a gene: 11. The CDR3 covers 16 residues. CDR3 bases: TGCGCCAGCAGCTTGGTCGGTGCGGGGGGGCCAGAGGAGCAGTACTTC. It yields the protein CASSLVGAGGPEEQYF.

This clonotype was picked up many times. The CDR3 DNA reads TGCAGTGCTTTCAGGGGGCCCTACGAGCAGTACTTC. This sequence encodes CSAFRGPYEQYF. The chain couples TRBV20-1 to TRBJ2-7; 8 nucleotides agree with TRBD1. CDR1 and CDR2 from the germline V gene are DFQATT and SNEGSKA (reference sequence). V shed 5 bases, J shed 2 bases, and the junction held 2 bases outside the gene matches. CDR3 length: 12 amino acids.

In this sample, this clonotype turned up many times. The CDR3 region is CASSPDRDTQYF. The CDR3 coding sequence is TGTGCCAGCAGCCCGGACAGGGATACGCAGTATTTT. This chain joins TRBV7-2 and TRBJ2-3; 7 bases agree with TRBD1. The CDR3 is made up of 12 amino acids. The V gene's germline CDR1 is SGHTA and CDR2 FQGNSA. With V trimmed by 5 bases and J by 6 bases, 2 bases remained unmatched.

By its share, this clonotype is medium-sized. The CDR3 nucleotides read TGTGCCAGCAGCTTAGACGGGGGGGCTCCAGATACGCAGTATTTT. Its protein product is CASSLDGGAPDTQYF. The chain uses TRBV11-2 and TRBJ2-3, with 8 bases fitting TRBD2. The germline gives CDR1 SGHAT, CDR2 FQNNGV. Unmatched junction bases numbered 3, after V lost 0 bases and J lost 4 bases. The CDR3 is made up of 15 amino acids.

This clonotype was recorded only once. Here the CDR3 omits its conserved ending phenylalanine or tryptophan, so a read error is the likely source. The J gene is TRBJ2-1, the V gene TRBV10-3; 7 bases are shared with TRBD1. The V segment lost 3 bases and the J segment 8 bases; nucleotides outside the gene matches: 10. The germline gives CDR1 ENHRY, CDR2 SYGVKD. The CDR3 consists of 15 residues. The CDR3 DNA reads TGTGCCATCAGTGAATCACAGGGGTCATTTTATGAGCAGTTCTCC. Translating it yields CAISESQGSFYEQFS.

This clonotype was picked up many times. The gene calls are TRBV5-4 and TRBJ1-2, with 8 bases matching TRBD1. Germline CDR1 SGHNT, CDR2 YYREEE (reference sequence). Trimming at V came to 1 base and at J to 9 bases, leaving 14 bases not matched to a gene. This CDR3 contains 16 residues. In nucleotides, the CDR3 is TGTGCCAGCAGCTTGCCCCCTTCCCGACAGGGGACTAGCTACACCTTC. Translating gives CASSLPPSRQGTSYTF.

This clonotype was observed many times. The V gene is TRBV12-3 or TRBV12-4, the J gene TRBJ2-5, with D uncertain. V was cut by 5 bases and J by 5 bases, with 18 bases left in between. The CDR3 is 15 amino acids. CDR3 sequence reads: CASSPSLGGSETQYF. In DNA form, the CDR3 reads TGTGCCAGCAGTCCATCCCTCGGCGGATCCGAGACCCAGTACTTC.

By proportion, this clonotype is medium-sized (0.01 to 0.1%). CDR3 bases: TGCGCCAGCAGCTTGTCCTACGTCAGGTTGCAGTACGACGAGCAGTACTTC. It specifies CASSLSYVRLQYDEQYF. The V gene is TRBV5-1, the J gene TRBJ2-7; no definite D call. The V end was cut by 1 base, the J end by 5 bases, with 22 bases between. Germline CDR1 reads SGHRS; CDR2 reads YFSETQ. CDR3 length: 17 residues. The full variable domain, its missing parts supplied by reference TRBV5-1 and TRBJ2-7, is KAGVTQTPRYLIKTRGQQVTLSCSPISGHRSVSWYQQTPGQGLQFLFEYFSETQRNKGNFPGRFSGRQFSNSRSEMNVSTLELGDSALYLCASSLSYVRLQYDEQYFGPGTRLTVT.

By sample fraction, this clonotype is medium-sized. The chain recombines TRBV20-1 with TRBJ1-4; D possibly corresponds to TRBD1 (5 bases). The ends were cut back, 7 bases at V and 5 bases at J, with 23 bases in the middle. There are 16 residues in the CDR3. Germline CDR1 DFQATT, CDR2 SNEGSKA (reference sequence). CDR3 bases: TGCAGTGTACCCTCCAGCAGCGCCAGGGAAAATGAAAAACTGTTTTTT. Amino acids: CSVPSSSARENEKLFF.

In its sample, this clonotype was seen many times. The V and J genes are TRBV6-5 and TRBJ1-3; TRBD1 aligns across 9 bases. The germline CDR1 and CDR2 sequences are MNHEY and SVGAGI. The V segment lost 7 bases and the J segment 3 bases; nucleotides outside the gene matches: 4. The CDR3 loop spans 14 amino acids. CDR3 nucleotide sequence: TGTGCCAGCATAGACAGGGGGAGTGGAAACACCATATATTTT. This codes for CASIDRGSGNTIYF.

In this sample, this clonotype turned up many times. The chain joins TRBV5-1 to TRBJ1-4, with D perhaps TRBD1 (6 bases). V was shortened by 2 bases and J by 5 bases, with 13 bases between the two germline ends. Germline-derived CDR1 and CDR2 are SGHRS and YFSETQ. The length of the CDR3 is 15 residues. The CDR3 loop is CASSLGQPYNEKLFF. CDR3 DNA sequence: TGCGCCAGCAGCTTAGGACAGCCCTACAATGAAAAACTGTTTTTT.

This clonotype was recorded many times. This rearrangement joins TRBV29-1 to TRBJ2-7, with D unresolved. The CDR3 has 13 residues. V was cut by 6 bases and J by 2 bases, with 14 bases left in between. Germline V CDR1 and CDR2: SQVTM, ANQGSEA. The CDR3 loop is CSVIPLSTYEQYF. The CDR3, as DNA: TGCAGCGTGATACCCCTGAGCACCTACGAGCAGTACTTC.

This clonotype was counted at least ten times. This may be a read error, as it is one base from a much larger clone. V is TRBV28 and J is TRBJ2-4, with 10 positions matching TRBD2. This CDR3 comprises 15 residues. From germline, CDR1 is MDHEN and CDR2 SYDVKM. CDR3 amino acids: CASDSGGLAKNMQYF. The CDR3 DNA reads as TGTGCCAGCGATAGCGGGGGGCTAGCCAAAAACATGCAGTACTTC.